What follows are 20 T cell receptor beta chains derived from one specimen sequenced in a study of T cell responses to AZD1222 COVID-19 vaccine. Sequenced by immunoSEQ multiplex PCR; TCRdb stores in-frame clones only, minus some. This sample has roughly 180,000 clones, with 85% to 95% found just once. Source: peripheral blood, taken on day 0 of AZD1222 vaccination. The source is an adult in good health.

J is TRBJ2-1 and V is TRBV14, with 12 nucleotides matching TRBD2. The CDR3 is 20 residues long. Germline V gene sequence: CDR1 SGHDN, CDR2 FVKESK. J gave up 0 bases and V 1 base, and 10 bases lay outside the gene matches. As DNA, the CDR3 is TGTGCCAGCAGCCAAGGGAGACTAGCGGGAGCAAGAAGCTCCTACAATGAGCAGTTCTTC. This sequence encodes CASSQGRLAGARSSYNEQFF.

The rearrangement links TRBV27 to TRBJ1-5; D gene unclear. The V gene's germline CDR1 is MNHEY and CDR2 SMNVEV (reference sequence). This CDR3 comprises 13 residues. Between the trimmed V and J ends, which lost 2 bases and 5 bases, there was a span of 7 bases. The chain's CDR3 is CASSLKPYQPQHF. The CDR3 nucleotides read TGTGCCAGCAGTTTAAAGCCCTATCAGCCCCAGCATTTT.

The V and J genes are TRBV28 and TRBJ1-5, with 9 positions matching TRBD1. Unmatched junction bases numbered 1, after V lost 3 bases and J lost 4 bases. Germline V gene data show CDR1 as MDHEN and CDR2 as SYDVKM. The CDR3 sequence is 14 residues long. CDR3 in amino acids: CASSFGQGNQPQHF. In DNA form, the CDR3 reads TGTGCCAGCAGTTTTGGACAGGGGAATCAGCCCCAGCATTTT.

In nucleotides, the CDR3 is TGTGCCAGCAGCCCATTCCGGGACCCTCGAGGGGAGCAGTTCTTC. Its translation is CASSPFRDPRGEQFF. The V gene is TRBV7-9, the J gene TRBJ2-1; D assignment may be TRBD1 or TRBD2 (5 bases each). Trimming took 5 bases from V and 10 from J, leaving 21 bases between them. This CDR3 region has 15 residues. Per germline, CDR1 SEHNR and CDR2 FQNEAQ (reference sequence). Using reference TRBV7-9 and TRBJ2-1 for the parts outside the CDR3, the full variable domain is DTGVSQNPRHKITKRGQNVTFRCDPISEHNRLYWYRQTLGQGPEFLTYFQNEAQLEKSRLLSDRFSAERPKGSFSTLEIQRTEQGDSAMYLCASSPFRDPRGEQFFGPGTRLTVL.

This chain connects TRBV4-1 to TRBJ1-5, with D hard to call. V was clipped by 1 base and J by 7 bases, with 14 bases between them. This CDR3 contains 15 residues. Germline CDR1 is MGHRA and CDR2 is YSYEKL. CDR3 protein: CASSQAAGERQPQHF. The DNA of the CDR3 is TGCGCCAGCAGCCAAGCAGCCGGGGAGCGCCAGCCCCAGCATTTT.

The chain uses TRBV3-1 (or the pseudogene TRBV3-2) and TRBJ1-1, with D tentatively TRBD1 (5 bases). This CDR3 region has 16 residues. The germline V gene has CDR1 LGHDT and CDR2 YNNKEL (reference sequence). V was trimmed by 0 bases and J by 3 bases, leaving 14 bases between them. The CDR3 sequence: CASSQDRGLTDTEAFF. For the CDR3, the DNA is TGTGCCAGCAGCCAAGATCGGGGGTTGACGGACACTGAAGCTTTCTTT.

This sequence joins TRBV21-1 and TRBJ1-5. TRBV21-1 is annotated as a pseudogene. The length of the CDR3 is 16 residues. This CDR3 reads CASSKGRYSGNQPQHF. The CDR3 DNA sequence: TGTGCCAGCAGCAAAGGAAGGTACAGCGGAAACCAGCCCCAGCATTTT.

V is TRBV14 and J is TRBJ2-3, with D perhaps assigned TRBD1 or TRBD2 (5 bases each). Germline V gene data show CDR1 as SGHDN and CDR2 as FVKESK. The CDR3 spans 17 residues. Trimming removed 2 bases at V and 2 bases at J, with 17 bases between. The CDR3 DNA reads as TGTGCCAGCAGCCAACTCCGGGGCACCGCTCACACAGATACGCAGTATTTT. This encodes CASSQLRGTAHTDTQYF. The variable domain in full, with the rest retrieved from reference TRBV14 and TRBJ2-3, is EAGVTQFPSHSVIEKGQTVTLRCDPISGHDNLYWYRRVMGKEIKFLLHFVKESKQDESGMPNNRFLAERTGGTYSTLKVQPAELEDSGVYFCASSQLRGTAHTDTQYFGPGTRLTVL.

The genes are TRBV19 and TRBJ2-2; possible D gene TRBD2, 5 bases. This CDR3 has 15 residues. Trimming removed 0 bases from V and 5 bases from J, with 10 bases in between. Germline V gene sequence: CDR1 LNHDA, CDR2 SQIVND (reference sequence). CDR3 amino acids: CASSIDYGDTGELFF. The CDR3 DNA sequence: TGTGCCAGTAGTATAGATTACGGGGATACCGGGGAGCTGTTTTTT.

The V and J genes are TRBV19 and TRBJ2-3; 12 bases are shared with TRBD2. Germline CDR1 reads LNHDA; CDR2 reads SQIVND (reference sequence). There are 14 residues in the CDR3. The V segment lost 10 bases and the J segment 4 bases; nucleotides outside the gene matches: 6. CDR3 DNA: TGTGCCACCGCGACTAGCGGGAGATCAGATACGCAGTATTTT. It specifies CATATSGRSDTQYF.

The rearrangement joins TRBV12-5 to TRBJ1-1; D call uncertain. The germline CDR1 and CDR2 sequences are LGHNT and FRNRAP. This CDR3 contains 14 residues. V lost 3 bases and J 8 bases, leaving 16 bases between the germline ends. The CDR3 loop reads CASGFPPLIGEAFF. CDR3 DNA sequence: TGTGCTAGTGGTTTTCCTCCCCTGATTGGGGAAGCTTTCTTT.

J is TRBJ2-7 and V is TRBV6-5; D remains unclear. Germline V CDR1 and CDR2: MNHEY, SVGAGI. The CDR3 consists of 13 residues. Trimming pared 5 bases from V and 3 bases from J, leaving 11 bases between. The DNA of the CDR3 is TGTGCCAGCAGTCCCTCCCCCGACTACGAGCAGTACTTC. This translates into CASSPSPDYEQYF.

This sequence joins TRBV9 and TRBJ2-7; 8 bases line up with TRBD2. This CDR3 is built from 15 residues. Germline assignment: CDR1 SGDLS and CDR2 YYNGEE. Losses at the gene ends were 2 bases for V and 2 bases for J; bases not matched to a gene: 6. The CDR3 DNA reads TGTGCCAGCAGCGTCGGACTAGCCCGCCCCTACGAGCAGTACTTC. It yields the protein CASSVGLARPYEQYF.

The chain uses TRBV29-1 and TRBJ1-1; D is unresolved. Germline V gene sequence: CDR1 SQVTM, CDR2 ANQGSEA. This CDR3 spans 11 amino acids. The CDR3 coding sequence is TGCAGTGTCGGGGTATTGGGTGAAGCTTTCTTT. As protein: CSVGVLGEAFF. Based on the CDR3 plus reference TRBV29-1 and TRBJ1-1, the full variable domain is SAVISQKPSRDICQRGTSLTIQCQVDSQVTMMFWYRQQPGQSLTLIATANQGSEATYESGFVIDKFPISRPNLTFSTLTVSNMSPEDSSIYLCSVGVLGEAFFGQGTRLTVV.

The chain combines TRBV9 with TRBJ2-1; 10 bases are a match to TRBD2. CDR3 length equals 16 residues. Germline assignment: CDR1 SGDLS and CDR2 YYNGEE. V dropped 0 bases and J dropped 4; count of bases not matched to a gene: 4. The CDR3 DNA sequence: TGTGCCAGCAGCGTAGAGGGTAGCGGGGGGTACAATGAGCAGTTCTTC. Translation gives CASSVEGSGGYNEQFF.

The chain has TRBV30 and TRBJ2-7; 8 bases line up with TRBD2. Trimming cost V 3 bases and J 3 bases; bases outside gene matches: 16. This CDR3 region has 17 residues. Germline CDR1 GTSNPN, CDR2 SVGIG (reference sequence). CDR3 residues: CAWRLKVWREDNYEQYF. CDR3 in DNA: TGTGCCTGGAGGTTAAAGGTATGGCGGGAGGACAACTACGAGCAGTACTTC.

The chain carries TRBV30 and TRBJ1-2, with D hard to call. The CDR3 is 11 amino acids. Trimming cost V 0 bases and J 2 bases, with 1 base left between them. The germline CDR1 and CDR2 sequences are GTSNPN and SVGIG (reference sequence). CDR3 sequence reads: CAWSVNYGYTF. The CDR3 DNA is TGTGCCTGGAGTGTAAACTATGGCTACACCTTC.

J is TRBJ1-4 and V is TRBV2; a possible D gene is TRBD1 (6 bases). This CDR3 region has 15 residues. The germline V gene encodes CDR1 SNHLY and CDR2 FYNNEI. Trimming stripped 9 bases from V and 0 bases from J, with 14 bases between. CDR3 in amino acids: CASGGRGATNEKLFF. The CDR3, as DNA: TGTGCCAGTGGCGGGAGGGGGGCAACTAATGAAAAACTGTTTTTT.

The J gene is TRBJ1-3, the V gene TRBV30; the D gene is possibly TRBD1 (5 bases). This CDR3 is built from 17 residues. V gave up 0 bases and J gave up 4 bases, with 19 bases separating them. Looked up from germline, CDR1 is GTSNPN and CDR2 is SVGIG (reference sequence). The DNA for the CDR3 is TGTGCCTGGAGTGTACCCCTCGACAGACAGTACGGAAACACCATATATTTT. This sequence encodes CAWSVPLDRQYGNTIYF.

The chain is built from TRBV6-2 or TRBV6-3 and TRBJ2-7; TRBD1 agrees at 10 bases. Germline loops: CDR1 MNHEY, CDR2 SVGEGT. With V trimmed by 4 bases and J by 2 bases, 2 bases remained unmatched. The length of the CDR3 is 14 residues. The DNA for the CDR3 is TGTGCCAGCAGTTTTGGGACAGGGGCCTACGAGCAGTACTTC. The encoded protein is CASSFGTGAYEQYF.